The next 30 T cell receptor beta chains were all read from a single sample in a study of blood T cell repertoires in COVID-19. The method was immunoSEQ multiplex PCR; TCRdb's version includes in-frame clones alone and lacks a portion of them. The sample lists more than 85,000 clones, over 85% occurring once. The sample consisted of peripheral blood. The source of these receptors is a human donor with COVID-19, enrolled during active disease. The donor label of this sample is uncertain.

This chain joins TRBV5-1 and TRBJ1-2; D gene ambiguous. CDR3 length equals 19 residues. The germline gives CDR1 SGHRS, CDR2 YFSETQ. Trimming removed 1 base at V and 8 bases at J, with 30 bases between. The CDR3 protein is CASSLFKSIGSLAQWGYTF. CDR3 bases: TGCGCCAGCAGCTTGTTTAAATCTATCGGCTCCTTAGCCCAATGGGGCTACACCTTC.

The V gene is TRBV29-1, the J gene TRBJ1-3, with D unresolved. Trimming stripped 7 bases from V and 0 bases from J, with 10 bases between. The germline gives CDR1 SQVTM, CDR2 ANQGSEA. This CDR3 comprises 13 residues. CDR3 nucleotides: TGCAGCGCACAGACGGACTCTGGAAACACCATATATTTT. Residues: CSAQTDSGNTIYF.

The chain recombines TRBV25-1 with TRBJ1-1; possibly TRBD1 for D (5 bases). CDR3 length: 15 amino acids. In germline, CDR1 is MGHDK, CDR2 SYGVNS. V was clipped by 4 bases and J by 5 bases, with 17 bases between them. The CDR3 region is CASSVGGEVRTEAFF. CDR3 coding DNA: TGTGCCAGCAGTGTGGGGGGGGAGGTTAGGACTGAAGCTTTCTTT.

This chain joins TRBV21-1 and TRBJ2-7; the D call TRBD1 from the table was never checked on the DNA. TRBV21-1 is a pseudogene. This CDR3 has 14 amino acids. CDR3 sequence reads: CASSLRDRGPEQYF. The DNA for the CDR3 is TGTGCCAGCAGCCTCCGGGACAGGGGGCCCGAGCAGTACTTC.

This chain uses TRBV11-2 with TRBJ2-1, with 7 nucleotides matching TRBD2. Per the germline V gene, CDR1 is SGHAT and CDR2 is FQNNGV. J gave up 8 bases and V 5 bases, and 9 bases lay outside the gene matches. CDR3 length: 14 residues. CDR3: CASSRLRGSDEQFF. DNA of the CDR3: TGTGCCAGCAGCCGCCTCCGCGGGAGCGATGAGCAGTTCTTC.

The chain employs TRBV12-3 or TRBV12-4 and TRBJ1-2, with TRBD1 matching 11 bases. The CDR3 extends over 12 amino acids. Trimming took 6 bases from V and 11 from J; bases not matched to a gene: 5. CDR3 sequence: CASRGTGGGYTF. CDR3 coding DNA: TGTGCCAGCAGGGGGACAGGGGGAGGGTACACCTTC.

The chain has TRBV12-3 or TRBV12-4 and TRBJ2-7; D may be TRBD2 (6 bases). V was trimmed by 7 bases and J by 0 bases, leaving 10 bases between them. The CDR3 extends over 13 amino acids. The CDR3 DNA reads TGTGCCAGCAACCCCGGGGGCTCCTACGAGCAGTACTTC. Translation gives CASNPGGSYEQYF.

The rearrangement joins TRBV5-1 to TRBJ1-4; TRBD1 matches at 10 bases. Germline V CDR1 and CDR2: SGHRS, YFSETQ. Trimming cost V 3 bases and J 8 bases; bases outside gene matches: 4. This CDR3 comprises 14 residues. The CDR3 bases are TGCGCCAGCAGCTCCGGGACAGGGGAGGAAAAACTGTTTTTT. Protein product: CASSSGTGEEKLFF.

This chain uses TRBV25-1 with TRBJ2-1; 13 bases match TRBD2. With V trimmed by 10 bases and J by 6 bases, 18 bases remained unmatched. There are 18 residues in the CDR3. CDR1 is MGHDK and CDR2 is SYGVNS in the germline V gene. The CDR3: CATDSTQELAGGFNEQFF. As DNA, the CDR3 is TGTGCCACCGACTCGACACAAGAACTAGCGGGAGGGTTCAATGAGCAGTTCTTC.

The rearrangement uses TRBV4-2 and TRBJ2-7; 8 nucleotides match TRBD1. The CDR3 extends over 17 amino acids. Germline assignment: CDR1 LGHNA and CDR2 YNFKEQ. V shed 5 bases, J shed 5 bases, and the junction held 17 bases outside the gene matches. The CDR3 DNA reads as TGTGCCAGCAGCAACAGGGGTAGGACAGGGCGGCCTGACGAGCAGTACTTC. This sequence encodes CASSNRGRTGRPDEQYF.

This clone has only a few counts. The genes are TRBV7-3 and TRBJ2-2; D is ambiguous. Germline-derived CDR1 and CDR2 are SGHTA and FQGTGA. The CDR3 runs 16 residues. The ends were cut back, 2 bases at V and 0 bases at J, with 10 bases in the middle. This CDR3 reads CASSLDVTANTGELFF. The CDR3 coding sequence is TGTGCCAGCAGCTTAGATGTCACGGCGAACACCGGGGAGCTGTTTTTT.

This clone was seen once. This rearrangement joins TRBV2 to TRBJ2-1; TRBD2 matches 9 bases. J gave up 7 bases and V 10 bases, and 8 bases lay outside the gene matches. The CDR3 runs to 13 residues. Germline V gene data show CDR1 as SNHLY and CDR2 as FYNNEI. This CDR3 is CAILSGRPNEQFF. The CDR3 coding sequence is TGTGCCATCCTTAGCGGGAGACCGAATGAGCAGTTCTTC. The full variable domain, with the rest looked up from reference TRBV2 and TRBJ2-1, is EPEVTQTPSHQVTQMGQEVILRCVPISNHLYFYWYRQILGQKVEFLVSFYNNEISEKSEIFDDQFSVERPDGSNFTLKIRSTKLEDSAMYFCAILSGRPNEQFFGPGTRLTVL.

V usage is TRBV2 and J usage is TRBJ1-2; perhaps TRBD1 as D (6 bases). This CDR3 region has 14 residues. Between the trimmed V and J ends, which lost 7 bases and 0 bases, there was a span of 12 bases. The germline V gene encodes CDR1 SNHLY and CDR2 FYNNEI. CDR3 in amino acids: CASNTGYPNYGYTF. DNA for the CDR3: TGTGCCAGCAACACAGGGTACCCTAACTATGGCTACACCTTC. Looking up the rest from reference TRBV2 and TRBJ1-2 gives the full variable domain: EPEVTQTPSHQVTQMGQEVILRCVPISNHLYFYWYRQILGQKVEFLVSFYNNEISEKSEIFDDQFSVERPDGSNFTLKIRSTKLEDSAMYFCASNTGYPNYGYTFGSGTRLTVV.

Of note for this clone: One end of the junction does not line up with germline, which may come from a read error. The chain joins TRBV7-7 to TRBJ2-7; 9 nucleotides match TRBD1. In germline, CDR1 is SSHAT, CDR2 FNYEAQ (reference sequence). The CDR3 contains 14 residues. CDR3 DNA: TGTGCTAGCAGCACCTCCACAGGGGGCTCCGAGCAGTACTTC. Translated, it gives CASSTSTGGSEQYF.

This sequence joins TRBV23-1 and TRBJ1-1, with D unclear. TRBV23-1 is recorded as an ORF, its role being uncertain. Trimming removed 0 bases at V and 2 bases at J, with 13 bases between. The CDR3 spans 16 residues. The CDR3 bases are TGCGCCAGCAGTCAATCAGGAGAGGGTTCTAACACTGAAGCTTTCTTT. Its protein product is CASSQSGEGSNTEAFF.

The genes are TRBV7-2 and TRBJ1-2; 7 bases line up with TRBD1. The germline gives CDR1 SGHTA, CDR2 FQGNSA. V shed 5 bases, J shed 8 bases, and the junction held 23 bases outside the gene matches. CDR3 length equals 18 residues. The CDR3 reads CASSLGGFVAATSRGYTF. As DNA, the CDR3 is TGTGCCAGCAGCCTAGGGGGCTTCGTCGCAGCCACTTCGCGAGGCTACACCTTC. Full variable domain (missing parts from reference TRBV7-2 and TRBJ1-2): GAGVSQSPSNKVTEKGKDVELRCDPISGHTALYWYRQSLGQGLEFLIYFQGNSAPDKSGLPSDRFSAERTGGSVSTLTIQRTQQEDSAVYLCASSLGGFVAATSRGYTFGSGTRLTVV.

This rearrangement joins TRBV28 to TRBJ1-3; D is possibly TRBD1 (5 bases). This CDR3 spans 13 amino acids. Germline loops: CDR1 MDHEN, CDR2 SYDVKM. Trimming stripped 8 bases from V and 4 bases from J, with 12 bases between. The CDR3 bases are TGTGCCAGCGTAGTTTGGGGCGGAAACACCATATATTTT. Its translation: CASVVWGGNTIYF.

The V gene is TRBV19, the J gene TRBJ2-3; 7 nucleotides agree with TRBD2. This CDR3 contains 13 residues. CDR1 LNHDA and CDR2 SQIVND come from the germline V gene (reference sequence). Unmatched junction bases numbered 6, after V lost 10 bases and J lost 2 bases. The CDR3 reads CATSRGITDTQYF. CDR3 bases: TGTGCCACCTCGCGGGGGATCACAGATACGCAGTATTTT.

CDR3: CATSDALTGVHEQFF. CDR3 nucleotide sequence: TGTGCCACCAGTGATGCACTGACAGGGGTCCATGAGCAGTTCTTC. This chain uses TRBV24-1 with TRBJ2-1; 8 nucleotides align to TRBD1. This CDR3 spans 15 amino acids. Trimming at V came to 3 bases and at J to 8 bases, leaving 8 bases not matched to a gene. Germline CDR1 KGHDR, CDR2 SFDVKD.

This chain connects TRBV12-3 or TRBV12-4 to TRBJ2-2; D is perhaps TRBD1 (5 bases). V lost 3 bases, J lost 7 bases, and 9 bases lay in between. The CDR3 sequence is 13 residues long. The CDR3 DNA sequence: TGTGCCAGCAGTTTTACAGGTCACGGGGAGCTGTTTTTT. It yields the protein CASSFTGHGELFF.

This clone was counted between two and nine times. The chain recombines TRBV2 with TRBJ2-1, with D perhaps TRBD2 (6 bases). V was shortened by 6 bases and J by 3 bases, with 15 bases between the two germline ends. This CDR3 is built from 15 residues. Per germline, CDR1 SNHLY and CDR2 FYNNEI. The CDR3 loop reads CASRGRGGDYNEQFF. The CDR3 nucleotides are TGTGCCAGCAGGGGGCGGGGCGGAGACTACAATGAGCAGTTCTTC.

V usage is TRBV7-3 and J usage is TRBJ2-3; TRBD1 matches at 10 bases. The junction had 11 bases not matched to a gene; V was cut back by 5 bases and J by 6 bases. The CDR3 loop spans 16 amino acids. The V gene's germline CDR1 is SGHTA and CDR2 FQGTGA. CDR3 amino acids: CASSPDGTGATDTQYF. The CDR3 DNA follows: TGTGCCAGCAGCCCGGACGGGACAGGGGCGACGGATACGCAGTATTTT.

This chain connects TRBV11-3 to TRBJ2-1; no firm D call. Trimming left V 5 bases short and J 9 bases short, with 14 bases between. Per the germline V gene, CDR1 is SGHNT and CDR2 is YENEEA. This CDR3 comprises 13 residues. CDR3 in amino acids: CASSPRSPGEQFF. The CDR3 DNA follows: TGTGCCAGCAGCCCCCGTAGCCCGGGTGAGCAGTTCTTC.

The chain uses TRBV9 and TRBJ2-1; possibly TRBD2 for D (6 bases). V lost 3 bases to trimming and J lost 5 bases, with 9 bases between them. The CDR3 length is 13 residues. CDR1 SGDLS and CDR2 YYNGEE come from the germline V gene. As DNA, the CDR3 is TGTGCCAGCAGCGCAGGACTAAACAATGAGCAGTTCTTC. Encoded protein: CASSAGLNNEQFF.

The chain carries TRBV5-1 and TRBJ2-7; weak D call: TRBD1 (6 bases). Deletions cut 2 bases from V and 4 bases from J, with 13 bases between. This CDR3 has 14 amino acids. CDR1 and CDR2 (germline): SGHRS, YFSETQ. The chain's CDR3 is CASSLAGTNYEQYF. Written as DNA, the CDR3 is TGCGCCAGCAGCTTAGCCGGGACAAATTACGAGCAGTACTTC.

The chain joins TRBV28 to TRBJ2-1, with 8 positions matching TRBD2. The germline V gene encodes CDR1 MDHEN and CDR2 SYDVKM. The J segment lost 4 bases and the V segment lost 5 bases, leaving 7 bases of the junction unmatched. The CDR3 is 15 amino acids. Written as DNA, the CDR3 is TGTGCCAGCAGTCGACCGGGACTAGTATACAATGAGCAGTTCTTC. It codes for CASSRPGLVYNEQFF. Complete variable domain (other parts from reference TRBV28 and TRBJ2-1): DVKVTQSSRYLVKRTGEKVFLECVQDMDHENMFWYRQDPGLGLRLIYFSYDVKMKEKGDIPEGYSVSREKKERFSLILESASTNQTSMYLCASSRPGLVYNEQFFGPGTRLTVL.

The count of this clone is one. The chain carries TRBV7-2 and TRBJ2-1, with TRBD1 matching over 9 bases. In germline, CDR1 is SGHTA, CDR2 FQGNSA. V shed 2 bases, J shed 7 bases, and the junction held 6 bases outside the gene matches. CDR3 length: 15 residues. CDR3 residues: CASSLWDRELNEQFF. The CDR3 DNA reads as TGTGCCAGCAGCTTATGGGACAGGGAATTGAATGAGCAGTTCTTC.

The chain has TRBV3-1 (or the pseudogene TRBV3-2) and TRBJ1-4; weak D call: TRBD1 (5 bases). Germline assignment: CDR1 LGHDT and CDR2 YNNKEL (reference sequence). The CDR3 has 14 amino acids. V was pared by 4 bases and J by 8 bases, with 14 bases between. DNA for the CDR3: TGTGCCAGCAGCCCCCTCGGGGGAGGGGAAAAACTGTTTTTT. This codes for CASSPLGGGEKLFF.

CDR3 sequence: CASSQSWDTYGYTF. Here the CDR3 DNA reads TGTGCCAGCAGCCAATCGTGGGACACCTATGGCTACACCTTC. The V call is TRBV16, the J call TRBJ1-2; maybe TRBD1 (6 bases). The V and J ends lost 0 bases and 4 bases respectively, with 9 bases between them. Germline values: CDR1 KGHSY, CDR2 FQNENV. The CDR3 length is 14 residues.

V is TRBV7-2 and J is TRBJ1-6; tentative D call: TRBD1 (5 bases). V dropped 2 bases and J dropped 7 bases, with 12 bases sitting between them. Germline V gives CDR1 SGHTA, CDR2 FQGNSA. The CDR3 loop spans 15 amino acids. CDR3 nucleotide sequence: TGTGCCAGCAGCTTATGGACACTTAGGAATTCACCCCTCCACTTT. Its translation: CASSLWTLRNSPLHF.